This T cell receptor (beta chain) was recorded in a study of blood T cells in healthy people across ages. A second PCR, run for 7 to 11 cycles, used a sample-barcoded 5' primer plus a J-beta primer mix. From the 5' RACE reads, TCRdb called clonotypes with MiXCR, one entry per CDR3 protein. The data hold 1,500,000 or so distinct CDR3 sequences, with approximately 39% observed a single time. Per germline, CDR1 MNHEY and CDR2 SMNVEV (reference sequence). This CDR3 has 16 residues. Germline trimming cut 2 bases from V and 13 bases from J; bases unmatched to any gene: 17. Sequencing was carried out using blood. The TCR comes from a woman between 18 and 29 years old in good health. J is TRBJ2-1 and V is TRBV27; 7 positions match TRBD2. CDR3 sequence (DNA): TGTGCCAGCAGTTTAGGGGGGGGTCTCCTTGGGGAGACCCAGTTCTTC. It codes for CASSLGGGLLGETQFF.